This T cell receptor (beta chain) was documented in a study of T cell responses to AZD1222 COVID-19 vaccine (dated by TCRdb to about 2021). About the investigation overall: Because spike-specific TCR depth and breadth did not differ between the two schedules, AZD1222 recipients who got a second dose at roughly 4 weeks were pooled with those who got a second dose at roughly 12 weeks. A total of just over 230 trial participants underwent TCR sequencing, of whom around 210 had received two doses of AZD1222 and roughly 26 had received two doses of the MenACWY control vaccine. Trial participants were enrolled into age subgroups of 18-55, 56-69 and 70-plus years, which contained 148, 28 and 57 TCR-sequenced participants, respectively. Findings and caveats that apply to the study as a whole: A significant rise in spike-specific TCR breadth and depth was observed after two AZD1222 doses relative to day 0 and relative to MenACWY recipients. Most participants were white British and females outnumbered males, and the authors suggested that clonal diversity may have been underestimated. Epitopes outside the regions mutated in the B.1.351 and B.1.1.7 variants were reportedly recognized by nearly half of the unique spike-specific TCRs. Conclusions about previously exposed vaccinees were limited because only six or seven AZD1222 recipients were SARS-CoV-2 seropositive at baseline. The 56-69-year group was small, and its depth increase did not reach significance, likely because of low power. No day 14 peak-response samples were available, so repertoires were characterized only after the peak T cell response. Vaccine-associated CD4 TCRs spanned the whole spike protein, with dominant responses in regions 160-218 and 743-854.

From its cysteine to its phenylalanine, the CDR3 spans 15 amino acids. Only the CDR3 DNA is retained, 45 bases long and in frame from the first base. Between the V and J ends, shortened by 4 bases and 5 bases respectively, the junction contains 17 bases. Based on the germline V gene (reference sequence), the CDR1 and CDR2 sequences are MNHEY and SMNVEV. Note on this clone: Its antigen has not been determined. Base qualities were left out, and no much larger clone turns up one base away.

What this sample's time point label stands for: baseline before first vaccination. Vaccinee samples were obtained from the UK trials COV001 and COV002, which included a single-blind randomized controlled phase 2/3 trial of AZD1222 (ChAdOx1 nCoV-19) in healthy adults. For TCRbeta chain sequencing, PBMC samples were collected from trial participants at day 0 and at day 28 after the second dose. The CDR3 regions of human TCRbeta chains were analyzed by immunosequencing. On the authors' methods: TCRs in the repertoires were compared against a reference library of SARS-CoV-2-specific TCRs that had been generated with the MIRA antigen-specificity platform. Breadth was defined as the fraction of unique TCRs that were SARS-CoV-2-associated, and depth was defined as the fraction of total T cells that were SARS-CoV-2-associated. Using the MIRA data, each spike-specific TCR was assigned both to the spike region to which the TCR was reactive and to a CD4 or CD8 class. Log10-transformed breadth and depth values were compared by one-way ANOVA with Sidak's multiple comparisons tests. TCRdb retrieved this table from immuneACCESS and kept in-frame rearrangements only. Not all clones are present; in checked studies, unresolved V genes account for under half, and no reason is known for the remainder. The V and J calls and clone size come from that table; D and trimming were worked out from the DNA. The sample contains approximately 100,000 clones, more than 75% of them found a single time. Together, the top ten hold about 3.3% of the sample.

Sequencing was performed on peripheral blood, taken on day 0 of AZD1222 vaccination. The chain is encoded by TRBV27 joined to TRBJ1-2; the D region possibly corresponds to TRBD1 (5 bases align). The clonotype was recovered from an adult in good health. The DNA sequence reads TGTGCCAGCAGTTCCTCCACCGGGACGGCTTATGGCTACACCTTC. This yields the protein CASSSSTGTAYGYTF.